These 2 T cell receptor beta chains came from one sample sequenced in a study of Ad26.COV2.S vaccination and SARS-CoV-2 variants. The data were produced by immunoSEQ multiplex PCR, yet TCRdb's version contains in-frame clones alone and is incomplete. The table shows about 350,000 clones, with roughly nine tenths occurring only once. Treatment described: 19 received Ad26.COV2.S at low or high dose, single or two shots; 5 received placebo; per-sample allocation not given. Day 63 after the first injection of vaccine or placebo was the sampling time. The input for sequencing was peripheral blood, taken in a trial of Ad26.COV2.S vaccine versus placebo. All receptors derive from a person aged 18 to 65 who received the Ad26.COV2.S COVID-19 vaccine or a placebo.

This chain connects TRBV6-6 to TRBJ2-2; D is perhaps TRBD2 (6 bases). The V gene's germline CDR1 is MNHNY and CDR2 SVGAGI (reference sequence). The CDR3 runs to 16 residues. The V and J ends lost 6 bases and 0 bases respectively, with 14 bases between them. CDR3 region: CASRRWGDSNTGELFF. The CDR3 DNA follows: TGTGCCAGCAGGAGATGGGGGGACTCGAACACCGGGGAGCTGTTTTTT.

The rearrangement links TRBV3-1 (or the pseudogene TRBV3-2) to TRBJ2-7; 7 bases fit TRBD2. Germline V gene sequence: CDR1 LGHDT, CDR2 YNNKEL (reference sequence). J was trimmed by 0 bases and V by 5 bases; bases with no gene match: 13. The CDR3 extends over 17 amino acids. The chain's CDR3 is CASSFSSWREISYEQYF. CDR3 nucleotides: TGTGCCAGCAGCTTCTCGTCTTGGCGGGAGATCTCCTACGAGCAGTACTTC.